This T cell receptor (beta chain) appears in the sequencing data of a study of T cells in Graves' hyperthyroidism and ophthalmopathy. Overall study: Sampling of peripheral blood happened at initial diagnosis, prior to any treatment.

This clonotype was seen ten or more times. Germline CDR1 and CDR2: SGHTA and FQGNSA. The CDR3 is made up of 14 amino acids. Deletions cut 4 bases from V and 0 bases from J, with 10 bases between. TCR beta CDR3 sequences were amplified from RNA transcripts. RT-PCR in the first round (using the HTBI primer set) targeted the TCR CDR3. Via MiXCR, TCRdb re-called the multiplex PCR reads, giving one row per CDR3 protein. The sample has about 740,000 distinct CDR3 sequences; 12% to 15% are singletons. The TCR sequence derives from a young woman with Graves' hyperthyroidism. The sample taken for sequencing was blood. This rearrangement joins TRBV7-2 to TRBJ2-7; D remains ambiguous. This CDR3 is CASSWRTDSYEQYF. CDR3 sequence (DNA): TGTGCCAGCAGCTGGCGGACGGACTCCTACGAGCAGTACTTC.